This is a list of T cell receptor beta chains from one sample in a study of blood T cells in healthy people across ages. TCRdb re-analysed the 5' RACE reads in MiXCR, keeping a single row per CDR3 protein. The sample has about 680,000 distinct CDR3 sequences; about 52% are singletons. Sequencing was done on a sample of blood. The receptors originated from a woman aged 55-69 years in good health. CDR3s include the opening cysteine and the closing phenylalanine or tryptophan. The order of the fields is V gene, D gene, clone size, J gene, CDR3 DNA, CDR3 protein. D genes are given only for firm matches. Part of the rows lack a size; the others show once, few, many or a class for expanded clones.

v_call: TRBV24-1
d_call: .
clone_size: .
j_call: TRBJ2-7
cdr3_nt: TGTGCCACCAGTGGGGGGCCGTACTACGAGCAGTACTTC
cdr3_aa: CATSGGPYYEQYF

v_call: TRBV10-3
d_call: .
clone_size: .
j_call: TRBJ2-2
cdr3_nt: TGTGCCATCAGTGAGATGCAGGGAGGCGGGGAGCTGTTTTTT
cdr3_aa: CAISEMQGGGELFF

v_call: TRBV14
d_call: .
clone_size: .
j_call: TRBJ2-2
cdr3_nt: TGTGCCAGCAGCCACTACAGGGCCGGGAACACCGGGGAGCTGTTTTTT
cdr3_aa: CASSHYRAGNTGELFF

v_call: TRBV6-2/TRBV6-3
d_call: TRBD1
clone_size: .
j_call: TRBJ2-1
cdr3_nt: TGTGCCAGCAGTTACCTTGGACAGGGTTACAATGAGCAGTTCTTC
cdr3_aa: CASSYLGQGYNEQFF

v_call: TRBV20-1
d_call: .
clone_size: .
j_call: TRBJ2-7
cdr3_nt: TGCAGTGCTAGAGATCTTGAGGGAGTCTGGCAGTACTTC
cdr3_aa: CSARDLEGVWQYF

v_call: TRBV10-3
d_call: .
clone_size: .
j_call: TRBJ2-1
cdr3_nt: TGTGCCATCAATGAGCAAACAGGGAAGGGTTACAATGAGCAGTTCTTC
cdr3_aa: CAINEQTGKGYNEQFF

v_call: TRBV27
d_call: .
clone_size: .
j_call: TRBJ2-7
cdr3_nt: TGTGCCAGCAGTTTCTCAGGGGACCGCGAGCAGTACTTC
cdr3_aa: CASSFSGDREQYF

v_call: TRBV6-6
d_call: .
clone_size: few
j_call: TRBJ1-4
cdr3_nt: TGTGCCAGCAGTTACGGGAGAGTTAATGAAAAACTGTTTTTT
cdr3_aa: CASSYGRVNEKLFF

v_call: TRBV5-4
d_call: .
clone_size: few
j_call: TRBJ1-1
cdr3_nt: TGTGCCAGCAGCACTGGAAGCCACACTGAAGCTTTCTTT
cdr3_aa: CASSTGSHTEAFF

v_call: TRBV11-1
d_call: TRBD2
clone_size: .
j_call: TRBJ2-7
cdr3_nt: TGTGCCAGCAGTATCGGGACTAGCGGGAGGGCCTCCTACGAGCAGTACTTC
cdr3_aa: CASSIGTSGRASYEQYF

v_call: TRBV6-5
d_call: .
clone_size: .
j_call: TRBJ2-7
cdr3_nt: TGTGCCAGCAGTCGGGACCAGTCCTACGAGCAGTACTTC
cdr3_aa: CASSRDQSYEQYF

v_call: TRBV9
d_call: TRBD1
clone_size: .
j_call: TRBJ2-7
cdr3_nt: TGTGCCAGCAGCTTCACACAGGGGGGAGGCTCCTACGAGCAGTACTTC
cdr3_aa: CASSFTQGGGSYEQYF

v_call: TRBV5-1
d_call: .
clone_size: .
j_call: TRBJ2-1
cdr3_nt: TGCGCCAGCAGCTCCCGGGACCAACTTGAGCAGTTCTTC
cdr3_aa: CASSSRDQLEQFF

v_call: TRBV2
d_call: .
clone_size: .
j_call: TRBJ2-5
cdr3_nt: TGTGCCAGCACGCTCATGGGGGTAGAGACCCAGTACTTC
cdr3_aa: CASTLMGVETQYF

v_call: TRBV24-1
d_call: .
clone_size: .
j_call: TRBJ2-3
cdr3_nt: TGTGCCACCAGTGTAGCAGATACGCAGTATTTT
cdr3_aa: CATSVADTQYF

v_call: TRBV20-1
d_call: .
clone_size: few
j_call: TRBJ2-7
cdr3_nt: TGCAGTGCTAGTTTCCCCGGGAGCGGATCCTACGAGCAGTACTTC
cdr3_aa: CSASFPGSGSYEQYF

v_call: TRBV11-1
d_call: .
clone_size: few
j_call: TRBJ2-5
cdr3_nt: TGTGCCAGCAGCTTATACATCCGACTAGGGGAGACCCAGTACTTC
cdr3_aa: CASSLYIRLGETQYF

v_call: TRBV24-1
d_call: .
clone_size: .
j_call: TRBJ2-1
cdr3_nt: TGTGCCACCAGTGATTTGTGGTACAATGAGCAGTTCTTC
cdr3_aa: CATSDLWYNEQFF

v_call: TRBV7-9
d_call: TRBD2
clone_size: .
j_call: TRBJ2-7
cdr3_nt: TGTGCCAGCAGCTTTTACAGCGGGGCCTACGAGCAGTACTTC
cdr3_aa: CASSFYSGAYEQYF

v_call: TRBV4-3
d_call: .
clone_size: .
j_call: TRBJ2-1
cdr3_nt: TGCGCCAGCAGCCAAACAAGGGACTCCAATGAGCAGTTCTTC
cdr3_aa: CASSQTRDSNEQFF

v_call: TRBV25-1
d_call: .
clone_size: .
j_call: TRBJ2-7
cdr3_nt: TGTGCCAGCAGTGAATCCCTGGCAGGGAAGGACGAGCAGTACTTC
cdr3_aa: CASSESLAGKDEQYF

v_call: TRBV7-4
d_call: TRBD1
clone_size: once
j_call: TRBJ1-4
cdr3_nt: TGTGCCAGCAGCAAGACAGGGGGTCTTGTAACTAATGAAAAGCTGTTTTTT
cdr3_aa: CASSKTGGLVTNEKLFF

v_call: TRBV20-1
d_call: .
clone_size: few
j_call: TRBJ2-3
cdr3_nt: TGCAGTGCTGTCGGGACATATGGAGATACGCAGTATTTT
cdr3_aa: CSAVGTYGDTQYF

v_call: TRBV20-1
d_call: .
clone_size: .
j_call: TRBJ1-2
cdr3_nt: TGCAGTGCTAGTAGGGCAGTAAGTGGCTACACCTTC
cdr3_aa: CSASRAVSGYTF

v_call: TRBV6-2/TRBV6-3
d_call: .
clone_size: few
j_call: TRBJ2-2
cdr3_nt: TGTGCCAGCAGTAAACGGACCGTCCTAAACACCGGGGAGCTGTTTTTT
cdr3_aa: CASSKRTVLNTGELFF

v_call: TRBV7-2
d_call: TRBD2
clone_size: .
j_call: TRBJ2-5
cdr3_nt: TGTGCCAGCAGCCGAATTAGCGGGGGGGGAACCAACCAAGAGACCCAGTACTTC
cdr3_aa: CASSRISGGGTNQETQYF

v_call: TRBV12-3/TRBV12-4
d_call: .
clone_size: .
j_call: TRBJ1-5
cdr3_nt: TGTGCCAGCAGTCCGCTGGGCGGGTACAATCAGCCCCAGCATTTT
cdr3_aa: CASSPLGGYNQPQHF

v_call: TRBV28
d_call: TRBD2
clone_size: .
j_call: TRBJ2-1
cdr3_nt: TGTGCCAGCAGTCCCCGTGGACTAGCGGGATACAATGAGCAGTTCTTC
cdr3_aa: CASSPRGLAGYNEQFF

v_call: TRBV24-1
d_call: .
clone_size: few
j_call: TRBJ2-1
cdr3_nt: TGTGCCACCAGCTCCGGGTCAACCTACAATGAGCAGTTCTTC
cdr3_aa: CATSSGSTYNEQFF

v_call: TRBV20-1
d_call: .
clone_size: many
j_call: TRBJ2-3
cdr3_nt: TGCAGTGCTAGAGAGAGCACAGATACGCAGTATTTT
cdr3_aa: CSARESTDTQYF

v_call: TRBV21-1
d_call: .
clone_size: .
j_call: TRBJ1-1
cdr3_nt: TGTGCCAGCAGCAAAGAGGGGACAAGGGCTTCGGACACTGAAGCTTTCTTT
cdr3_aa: CASSKEGTRASDTEAFF

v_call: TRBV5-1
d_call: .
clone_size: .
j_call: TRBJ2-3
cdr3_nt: TGCGCCAGCAGCGGGGCTAGCACAGATACGCAGTATTTT
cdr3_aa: CASSGASTDTQYF

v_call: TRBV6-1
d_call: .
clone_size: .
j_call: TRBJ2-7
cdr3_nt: TGTGCCAGCAGTGAGACAGGACCCGGCGAGCAGTACTTC
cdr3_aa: CASSETGPGEQYF

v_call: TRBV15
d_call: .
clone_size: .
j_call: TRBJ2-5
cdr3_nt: TGTGCCACCAGCAGAGCCGGGACACAAAAACCGGAGACCCAGTACTTC
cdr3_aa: CATSRAGTQKPETQYF

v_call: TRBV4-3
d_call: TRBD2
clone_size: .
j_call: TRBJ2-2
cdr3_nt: TGCGCCAGCAGCCAACGGGGGGACGGGGAGCTGTTTTTT
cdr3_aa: CASSQRGDGELFF

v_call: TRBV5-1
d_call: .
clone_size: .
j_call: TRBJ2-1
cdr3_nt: TGCGCCAGCAGCCTCCCCCTGGAGGGCCACGAGCGTGAGCAGTTCTTC
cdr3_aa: CASSLPLEGHEREQFF

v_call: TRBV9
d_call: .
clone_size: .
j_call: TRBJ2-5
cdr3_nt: TGTGCCAGCAGCGTGGCCGGGACCAGTCGGGAGACCCAGTACTTC
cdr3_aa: CASSVAGTSRETQYF

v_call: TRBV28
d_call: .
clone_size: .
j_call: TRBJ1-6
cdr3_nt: TGTGCCAGCAGTCAACATACAGGGCTAGGTTCACCCCTCCACTTT
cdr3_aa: CASSQHTGLGSPLHF

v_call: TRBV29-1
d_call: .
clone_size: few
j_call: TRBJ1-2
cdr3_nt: TGCAGCGTTGAAGACTTTTGGGAGGGGGACTATGGCTACACCTTC
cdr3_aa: CSVEDFWEGDYGYTF

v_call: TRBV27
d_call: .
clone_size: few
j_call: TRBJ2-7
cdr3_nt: TGTGCCACCAGACTGGGGCTTTCCTACGAGCAGTACTTC
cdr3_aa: CATRLGLSYEQYF

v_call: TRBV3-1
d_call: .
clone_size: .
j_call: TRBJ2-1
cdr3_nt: TGTGCCAGCAGCTACAGAAGCGGAGCTCCGTTCTTC
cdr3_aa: CASSYRSGAPFF

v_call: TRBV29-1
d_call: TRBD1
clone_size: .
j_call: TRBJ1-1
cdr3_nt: TGCAGCGCTGGAGGGGGCGTTACTGAAGCTTTCTTT
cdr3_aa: CSAGGGVTEAFF

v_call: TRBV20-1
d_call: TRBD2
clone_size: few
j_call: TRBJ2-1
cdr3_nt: TGCAGTGCTAGAGTTGCAGCGGGAGGGCACTACAATGAGCAGTTCTTC
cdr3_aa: CSARVAAGGHYNEQFF

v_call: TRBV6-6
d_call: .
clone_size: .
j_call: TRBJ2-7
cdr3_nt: TGTGCCAGCAGTCAGGAGGGGTCCTACGAGCAGTACTTC
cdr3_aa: CASSQEGSYEQYF

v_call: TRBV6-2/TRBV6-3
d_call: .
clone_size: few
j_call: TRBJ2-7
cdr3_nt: TGTGCCAGCAGTTGGTACAGTACCTACGAGCAGTACTTC
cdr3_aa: CASSWYSTYEQYF

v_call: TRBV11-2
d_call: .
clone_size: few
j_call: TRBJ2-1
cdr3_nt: TGTGCCAGCAGCCGAGCACTAGCCGGGGCTGAGCAGTTCTTC
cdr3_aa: CASSRALAGAEQFF

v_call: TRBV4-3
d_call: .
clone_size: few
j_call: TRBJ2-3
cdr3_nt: TGCGCCAGCAGCCAAGATGAGAAGGGAAATCAGTATTTT
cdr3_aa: CASSQDEKGNQYF

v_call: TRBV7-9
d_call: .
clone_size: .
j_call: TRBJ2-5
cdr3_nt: TGTGCCAGCAGCCGCAGGGTTTTAGAGACCCAGTACTTC
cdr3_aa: CASSRRVLETQYF

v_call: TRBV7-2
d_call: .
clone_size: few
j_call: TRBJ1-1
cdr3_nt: TGTGCCAGCAGTTTCGGGCAGAGCAACACTGAAGCTTTCTTT
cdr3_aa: CASSFGQSNTEAFF

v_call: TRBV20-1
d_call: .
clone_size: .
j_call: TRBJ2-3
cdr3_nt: TGCAGTGTGGGCATTGTAGGCACAGATACGCAGTATTTT
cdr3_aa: CSVGIVGTDTQYF